This T cell receptor (beta chain) is drawn from a study of T cells in Graves' hyperthyroidism and ophthalmopathy (dated 2019 in TCRdb). About the full investigation: Peripheral blood samples were taken at the time of initial diagnosis, prior to any treatment. To identify distinguishing TCR V-J signatures, a discovery cohort of some 99 patients was used, comprising roughly 45 with Graves' ophthalmopathy and around 57 with stable Graves' hyperthyroidism. Whether ophthalmopathy could be predicted prospectively was tested in an independent validation cohort made up of under 20 hyperthyroidism patients plus 17 patients who later progressed to ophthalmopathy. For training and testing, the approximately 97 patients in the discovery cohort were randomly divided in a 7:3 ratio. The study also compared thyroid tissue and blood T-cell repertoires from roughly six Graves' hyperthyroidism patients. Following sampling, methimazole starting at 30 mg daily was given to hyperthyroidism patients, and high-dose intravenous methylprednisolone was given to ophthalmopathy patients. According to the paper, TCR Vbeta CDR3 sequencing was carried out on 135 peripheral blood samples, which came from approximately 43 ophthalmopathy, around 74 hyperthyroidism and approximately 17 progressor patients.

Many counts were recorded for this clonotype. It has no known antigen specificity. Base qualities are not at hand, and no much larger clone is one base apart. Hyperthyroidism patients were newly diagnosed, had a disease duration of under 2 months, and were aged 18 to 65 years. Any patient with an uncontrolled infection, another autoimmune disease, pregnancy or lactation was excluded. Diagnoses were based on clinical symptoms, serum thyroxine and TRAb, thyroid ultrasound and orbital computed tomography. For progressor patients, blood was drawn at the first diagnosis of hyperthyroidism, before any ophthalmopathy symptoms had appeared. Ficoll-Paque density gradient centrifugation was used to isolate PBMCs from 9.5 to 10 ml of fresh peripheral blood. Patients classed as progressors first received a Graves' hyperthyroidism diagnosis and then went on to develop ophthalmopathy during follow-up. Total RNA was extracted using Trizol reagent, and RNA quality was assessed on an Agilent 2100 Bioanalyzer.

Amplification of TCR beta CDR3 regions was carried out from RNA transcripts. The TCR CDR3 was subjected to a first round of RT-PCR using the HTBI primer set and the Qiagen OneStep RT-PCR kit. The libraries were constructed in a second round of multiplex PCR and then size-selected and purified. Libraries were sequenced paired-end with 100 bp reads on an Illumina HiSeq2000. Processing in the source paper ran as follows. Raw data were processed with SOAPnuke, discarding reads with adapters, uncalled bases, mean Phred below 15, or no exact constant-primer or identifier match. COPE v1.2.5 was used to merge high-quality paired reads, and clonotypes were defined as unique nucleotide sequences. MiTCR v1.1 was used to align clonotypes to the IMGT TRBV, TRBD and TRBJ reference segments. Only V-J combinations with frequency above 0.0001, covering about 99% of repertoires, were analysed. A TCS score was defined as the ratio between F50 (clonal expansion) and ExV (chaos), using BLOSUM62-based TCRdist between CDR3 peptides within each V-J. Welch's t-statistics and random forest reduced roughly 540 V-J features to roughly 13, which were used in a naive Bayes classifier (R e1071). TCRdb trimmed the raw reads at Q25, called clones with MiXCR and kept productive beta chains. When rows share a CDR3 protein, they turn into one entry using the most common DNA and genes. These V and J calls are TCRdb output, not the study's own analysis. Present in this sample are approximately 370,000 distinct CDR3 sequences, roughly 17% of which were seen just once. The ten largest clones take up approximately 30% of the sample.

Study-wide conclusions, independent of this receptor: In validation, the model predicted progression to ophthalmopathy with around 71% sensitivity and roughly 75% specificity, a median of about 6 months before onset. No statistical method was used to set the sample size in advance, and investigators knew the group allocation. Ophthalmopathy was separated from stable hyperthyroidism by a 13 V-J signature model, with just over 85% sensitivity and about 81% specificity obtained in cross-validation and 80%/75% obtained in testing. Most expanded thyroid clonotypes (frequency above 0.001) were also detected in blood, a finding suggesting that blood repertoires may reflect thyroid immune responses.

Sequences were obtained from blood. The source is a woman in her 30s with Graves' hyperthyroidism that later progressed to Graves' ophthalmopathy.

CDR3 reads: CASSWDSGANVLTF. The DNA sequence follows: TGTGCCAGCAGTTGGGACTCTGGGGCCAACGTCCTGACTTTC. In this chain, TRBV28 is recombined with TRBJ2-6; the D gene identity is not certain. The CDR3 sequence holds 14 residues, the cysteine and phenylalanine included. Of all the DNA, just the CDR3 is kept, 42 bases in frame from base 1. The germline V gene specifies MDHEN as CDR1 and SYDVKM as CDR2. V gives up 4 bases and J gives up 0 bases, and the segment between their germline ends measures 4 bases.